This T cell receptor (beta chain) originates from a study of T cell repertoires in cytomegalovirus infection (dated by TCRdb to about 2019). In terms of the full investigation: Donor HLA type was relevant to the analysis, as public TCR beta signatures indicated carriage of CMV infection together with the matching HLA type. Beyond this particular receptor, the publication reports: In the ex vivo response, HLA-C-restricted CMV-specific TCR beta clonotypes were dominant, and in two of eight donors the single most frequent clonotype came from this HLA-C-restricted group. In both this cohort and an independent cohort of approximately 350 donors, the cumulative frequency of public TCR beta family members distinguished carriers of CMV infection plus the relevant HLA type.

V and J are trimmed by 7 bases and 5 bases, and the gene matches miss 6 bases of the junction. Taken from the germline V gene, the CDR1 and CDR2 loops are SQVTM and ANQGSEA. The CDR3, from cysteine to phenylalanine, totals 12 residues. Only the CDR3 region is kept as DNA, spanning 36 bases read in frame from base 1. About this clonotype: No cognate antigen has been identified for it. One base away there is no much larger clone; base qualities are not given.

This sample was sequenced with an Illumina HiSeq 1500. TCRdb reran the public reads through fastp at Q25 and MiXCR, keeping productive beta chains. Rows with one shared CDR3 protein collapse into an entry with the most common genes and DNA. For this sample the table gives under 850,000 distinct CDR3 sequences, of which less than 40% were detected only once. The leading ten clones occupy 2.5% to 3.5% of the sample. Sequenced input: PBMCs. The TCR originated in a human donor in good health (CMV status not recorded). Some clones in this sample may be carry-over from other donors' samples. Recombination linked TRBV29-1 to TRBJ2-5, and 8 bases in between align with TRBD2. The DNA sequence is as follows: TGCAGCGGACGACTAGCGCTCGAGACCCAGTACTTC. It is translated as CSGRLALETQYF. Extended through the reference TRBV29-1 and TRBJ2-5 proteins, this CDR3 yields the full variable domain: SAVISQKPSRDICQRGTSLTIQCQVDSQVTMMFWYRQQPGQSLTLIATANQGSEATYESGFVIDKFPISRPNLTFSTLTVSNMSPEDSSIYLCSGRLALETQYFGPGTRLLVL.